This TCR beta chain is from a study of blood T cells in healthy people across ages. Overall study findings and caveats: Roughly linear declines in TCR beta diversity per million T cells occurred with age.

In this sample, this clonotype turned up once. Its antigen is not identified. This CDR3 has 16 amino acids. In germline, CDR1 is LGHDT, CDR2 YNNKEL (reference sequence). With 3 bases removed from V and 4 bases from J, the gap between germline ends came to 17 bases. With a J-beta primer mix and a sample-barcoded 5' primer, a second PCR ran about 7 to 12 cycles. TCRdb used MiXCR to reprocess the 5' RACE reads, holding one entry per CDR3 protein. The sample has about 830,000 distinct CDR3 sequences; 62% are singletons. At least 6.5 million PBMCs were isolated per sample. The sequencing sample was made of blood. The origin of this receptor is a man under 40 in good health. This chain uses TRBV3-1 with TRBJ2-3, with D tentatively TRBD1 (7 bases). The CDR3: CASSQRGRGGPDTQYF. The CDR3 DNA reads as TGTGCCAGCAGCCAGAGGGGGCGGGGAGGTCCAGATACGCAGTATTTT.